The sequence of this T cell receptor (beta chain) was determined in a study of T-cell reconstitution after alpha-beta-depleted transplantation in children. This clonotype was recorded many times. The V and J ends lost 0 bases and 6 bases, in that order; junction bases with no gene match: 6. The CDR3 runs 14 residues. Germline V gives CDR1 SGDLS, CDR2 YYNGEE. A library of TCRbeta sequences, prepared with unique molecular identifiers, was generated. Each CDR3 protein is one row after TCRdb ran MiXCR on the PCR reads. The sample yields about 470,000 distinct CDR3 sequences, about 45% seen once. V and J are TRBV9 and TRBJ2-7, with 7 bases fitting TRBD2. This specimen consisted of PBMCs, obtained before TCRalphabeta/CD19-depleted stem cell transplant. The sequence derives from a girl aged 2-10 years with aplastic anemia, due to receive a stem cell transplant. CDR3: CASSVGGSSSEQYF. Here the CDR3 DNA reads TGTGCCAGCAGCGTAGGCGGGAGCTCCAGCGAGCAGTACTTC.